A single sample is the source of the 3 T cell receptor beta chains below, sequenced in a study of T cell clonotyping in hematopoietic cell transplantation. Clones were sequenced by immunoSEQ multiplex PCR, and TCRdb holds only the in-frame ones, with some missing. In the table there are some 9,100 clones, about four fifths of which are singletons. Sequencing was performed on peripheral blood mononuclear cells, taken 180 days after allogeneic stem cell transplant. All receptors derive from a female patient aged 45-65 years who had an allogeneic stem cell transplant from an unrelated donor, so the T cells may come from the graft donor. Some clones in this sample may be carry-over from other donors' samples.

V usage is TRBV11-2 and J usage is TRBJ2-7; TRBD1 is a possible D gene (5 bases). Per the germline V gene, CDR1 is SGHAT and CDR2 is FQNNGV. The CDR3 runs 14 residues. V shed 4 bases and J shed 0 bases, with 10 bases lying between them. The CDR3 DNA sequence: TGTGCCAGCAGCTCCCGGACATCCTCCTACGAGCAGTACTTC. Protein sequence: CASSSRTSSYEQYF. Full variable domain (outside the CDR3, taken from reference TRBV11-2 and TRBJ2-7): EAGVAQSPRYKIIEKRQSVAFWCNPISGHATLYWYQQILGQGPKLLIQFQNNGVVDDSQLPKDRFSAERLKGVDSTLKIQPAKLEDSAVYLCASSSRTSSYEQYFGPGTRLTVT.

The chain couples TRBV6-6 to TRBJ1-2; D perhaps matches TRBD1 (6 bases). CDR3 length equals 14 residues. Trimming removed 2 bases at V and 7 bases at J, with 14 bases between. CDR1 and CDR2 (germline): MNHNY, SVGAGI (reference sequence). CDR3 protein: CASSYGTGMGGYTF. The CDR3 DNA reads as TGTGCCAGCAGTTACGGCACAGGGATGGGTGGCTACACCTTC.

V and J are TRBV7-2 and TRBJ1-1, with D perhaps TRBD1 (5 bases). Germline-derived CDR1 and CDR2 are SGHTA and FQGNSA. This CDR3 comprises 15 residues. The V end was cut by 6 bases, the J end by 5 bases, with 19 bases between. This CDR3 reads CASRGRRGEGTEAFF. In DNA form, the CDR3 reads TGTGCCAGCAGGGGGAGGAGGGGAGAGGGGACTGAAGCTTTCTTT.